This T cell receptor beta chain was identified in a study of cytomegalovirus exposure and HLA in healthy donors. Concerning this clone: The antigen remains unidentified.

Primers: 60 Vbeta forward and 13 Jbeta reverse. Method: immunoSEQ multiplex PCR; TCRdb's copy keeps in-frame clones and lacks some. The sample lists 100,000 or so clones; around 62% were seen once. Whole-study results and caveats: Sequence variants that were highly shared formed a cluster that was likely a sequencing artifact. A missense DCLRE1C variant was associated with V- and J-gene trimming of TCR beta chains in a later analysis, and an independent cohort replicated the association.

The clonotype originates from a woman in her 30s in good health and CMV-seropositive. The sample taken for sequencing was PBMCs.

CDR3 DNA sequence: TGTGCCAGCAGTTACTTCCTCGGGGGCACTGAAGCTTTCTTT. This translates into CASSYFLGGTEAFF. V is TRBV6-6 and J is TRBJ1-1; tentative D call: TRBD1 (5 bases). Per the germline V gene, CDR1 is MNHNY and CDR2 is SVGAGI (reference sequence). Trimming removed 1 base from V and 4 bases from J, with 10 bases in between. The CDR3 contains 14 residues.